Following are 16 T cell receptor beta chains from one sample sequenced in a study of T-cell reconstitution after alpha-beta-depleted transplantation in children. TCRbeta library construction was performed incorporating unique molecular identifiers. TCRdb re-analysed the PCR reads in MiXCR, keeping a single row per CDR3 protein. The sample includes around 100,000 distinct CDR3 sequences, 10% of them seen just once. The sequences come from PBMCs, collected before TCRalphabeta/CD19-depleted stem cell transplant. The receptors here all came from a boy aged 2 to 9 with acute lymphoblastic leukemia, due to receive a stem cell transplant.

This clonotype was seen a handful of times. The gene calls are TRBV5-1 and TRBJ1-1, with a tentative D call TRBD1 (5 bases). The CDR3 contains 14 residues. The V and J ends lost 3 bases and 5 bases respectively, with 14 bases between them. In germline, CDR1 is SGHRS, CDR2 YFSETQ. Here the CDR3 reads CASSSDGGRTEAFF. The CDR3 bases are TGCGCCAGCAGCTCGGATGGGGGTAGGACTGAAGCTTTCTTT.

The chain employs TRBV2 and TRBJ2-5; 7 bases fit TRBD2. The CDR3 covers 12 residues. The V gene's germline CDR1 is SNHLY and CDR2 FYNNEI. V dropped 11 bases and J dropped 1; count of bases not matched to a gene: 4. CDR3 DNA: TGTGCCTGCGGACTAGTCCAAGAGACCCAGTACTTC. It translates to CACGLVQETQYF.

This clonotype was observed a single time. V is TRBV28 and J is TRBJ1-1; D perhaps matches TRBD1 (6 bases). Germline-derived CDR1 and CDR2 are MDHEN and SYDVKM. This CDR3 comprises 15 residues. With 2 bases removed from V and 5 bases from J, the gap between germline ends came to 15 bases. CDR3 in amino acids: CASSLGGARGTEAFF. CDR3 nucleotide sequence: TGTGCCAGCAGTTTAGGGGGGGCTCGGGGTACTGAAGCTTTCTTT.

The chain couples TRBV20-1 to TRBJ2-2; tentatively, D is TRBD1 (6 bases). V was pared by 5 bases and J by 5 bases, with 9 bases between. This CDR3 is built from 12 residues. Germline V gene lookup returns CDR1 DFQATT and CDR2 SNEGSKA (reference sequence). The CDR3 spells CSAHRETGELFF. The CDR3 region has the DNA TGCAGTGCTCACAGGGAGACCGGGGAGCTGTTTTTT.

The chain carries TRBV6-1 and TRBJ1-4, with TRBD1 as a possible D gene (5 bases). The CDR3 runs to 15 residues. V was shortened by 6 bases and J by 0 bases, with 11 bases between the two germline ends. The germline CDR1 and CDR2 sequences are MNHNS and SASEGT. CDR3 residues: CASSRQFTTNEKLFF. The DNA for the CDR3 is TGTGCCAGCAGCAGACAGTTCACAACTAATGAAAAACTGTTTTTT.

This clonotype was observed many times. The chain uses TRBV12-3 or TRBV12-4 and TRBJ2-5; TRBD2 agrees at 10 bases. V was clipped by 3 bases and J by 5 bases; unmatched bases: 3. CDR3 length equals 14 residues. CDR3: CASSLASGSETQYF. CDR3 sequence (DNA): TGTGCCAGCAGTTTGGCTAGCGGGAGCGAGACCCAGTACTTC.

The chain is built from TRBV5-6 and TRBJ2-7, with TRBD2 matching 11 bases. The CDR3 runs to 16 residues. With 1 base clipped from V and 6 bases from J, the junction kept 9 bases outside the gene matches. CDR1 and CDR2 (germline): SGHDT, YYEEEE. CDR3 region: CASSLLGGSGRAEQYF. In DNA form, the CDR3 reads TGTGCCAGCAGCTTGCTAGGTGGTAGCGGGAGGGCCGAGCAGTACTTC.

This clonotype was detected a few times. This chain connects TRBV6-1 to TRBJ1-1, with D possibly matching TRBD1 (6 bases). The CDR3 loop spans 16 amino acids. The germline V gene encodes CDR1 MNHNS and CDR2 SASEGT. V lost 3 bases and J 2 bases, leaving 16 bases between the germline ends. The CDR3 DNA is TGTGCCAGCAGTGACGCCTTGGGGGGGGGCAACACTGAAGCTTTCTTT. Translating gives CASSDALGGGNTEAFF.

A remark on this clonotype: A read error is possible here, since a much larger clone lies one base away. The chain couples TRBV5-1 to TRBJ2-7, with TRBD1 matching over 8 bases. The ends lost 6 bases at V and 7 bases at J; junction bases unmatched: 12. The CDR3 spans 14 residues. The V gene's germline CDR1 is SGHRS and CDR2 YFSETQ. DNA of the CDR3: TGCGCCAGCACCCCAGGACAGGGTGCGGGGGAGCAGTACTTC. Its translation: CASTPGQGAGEQYF.

This chain connects TRBV14 to TRBJ2-1, with a weak D call TRBD1 (6 bases). V was pared by 1 base and J by 9 bases, with 19 bases between. This CDR3 comprises 16 residues. CDR1 SGHDN and CDR2 FVKESK come from the germline V gene. CDR3 sequence: CASSQVSGTLRGEQFF. CDR3 nucleotides: TGTGCCAGCAGCCAAGTTTCTGGGACATTGCGAGGTGAGCAGTTCTTC.

The V call is TRBV6-1, the J call TRBJ2-5, with a tentative D call TRBD2 (6 bases). This CDR3 has 14 residues. The germline V gene has CDR1 MNHNS and CDR2 SASEGT. Trimming took off 10 bases at V and 3 bases at J, with 18 bases between the two ends. The CDR3 sequence is CATFGKRVEETQYF. The CDR3 nucleotides read TGTGCCACCTTCGGGAAGCGGGTCGAAGAGACCCAGTACTTC.

V usage is TRBV6-5 and J usage is TRBJ1-2, with TRBD1 matching over 7 bases. Per the germline V gene, CDR1 is MNHEY and CDR2 is SVGAGI. V shed 6 bases and J 3 bases; nucleotides not matched to a gene: 7. The CDR3 runs to 14 residues. The CDR3 bases are TGTGCCAGCAGAGCACGGGACAGCTACTATGGCTACACCTTC. It codes for CASRARDSYYGYTF.

This clonotype turned up a few times. The rearrangement uses TRBV20-1 and TRBJ1-6, with D hard to call. Looked up from germline, CDR1 is DFQATT and CDR2 is SNEGSKA (reference sequence). CDR3 length equals 14 residues. The V end was cut by 5 bases, the J end by 3 bases, with 11 bases between. The CDR3 spells CSAGRDIYNSPLHF. The DNA for the CDR3 is TGCAGTGCTGGGAGAGACATCTATAATTCACCCCTCCACTTT.

The sample holds a few counts of this clonotype. This chain joins TRBV19 and TRBJ2-7; TRBD2 might be the D (6 bases). Trimming stripped 10 bases from V and 1 base from J, with 26 bases between. Germline V gene sequence: CDR1 LNHDA, CDR2 SQIVND (reference sequence). The CDR3 is made up of 17 amino acids. CDR3 in amino acids: CAILMWGAGTQSYEQYF. In DNA, the CDR3 is TGTGCCATTTTAATGTGGGGAGCGGGCACCCAATCCTACGAGCAGTACTTC.

The V gene is TRBV20-1, the J gene TRBJ1-2, with TRBD1 matching 9 bases. With V trimmed by 5 bases and J by 7 bases, 8 bases remained unmatched. Looked up from germline, CDR1 is DFQATT and CDR2 is SNEGSKA (reference sequence). The CDR3 has 13 residues. DNA of the CDR3: TGCAGTGCTTCCGCCGGGACAGGGAGTGGCTACACCTTC. It encodes CSASAGTGSGYTF.

This clonotype was detected only a few times. The chain uses TRBV6-1 and TRBJ2-3; D is uncertain. CDR1 is MNHNS and CDR2 is SASEGT in the germline V gene. Trimming left V 6 bases short and J 5 bases short, with 18 bases between. The CDR3 loop spans 15 amino acids. DNA for the CDR3: TGTGCCAGCAGGGACCTCGGACGAAGAGGAGATACGCAGTATTTT. It yields the protein CASRDLGRRGDTQYF.